This entry concerns a single TCR beta chain. This specimen comes from a study of blood T cell repertoires in COVID-19. Study summary: PBMCs, B-cell-depleted T cells, or T cells were the source of the cDNA or gDNA that made up the material.

The protocol was immunoSEQ multiplex PCR, while the TCRdb copy is restricted to in-frame clones and leaves out a portion. The sample holds about 140,000 clones; 80% to 85% are singletons and the top ten take roughly 8.7%. The clonotype comes from a man aged 30 to 45 with COVID-19, enrolled during active disease. The material sequenced was peripheral blood.

This chain's CDR3 is CASRTGESNYGYTF. DNA of the CDR3: TGTGCCAGCAGGACAGGGGAAAGTAACTATGGCTACACCTTC. The chain carries TRBV6-5 and TRBJ1-2; 8 positions agree with TRBD1. V lost 6 bases, J lost 1 base, and 4 bases stayed unmatched. Germline V gene data show CDR1 as MNHEY and CDR2 as SVGAGI. The CDR3 contains 14 residues.